This paragraph reports one TCR beta chain. This specimen comes from a study of blood T cells in healthy people across ages. The length of the CDR3 is 15 residues. Trimming took 1 base from V and 0 from J, leaving 9 bases between them. Per germline, CDR1 SGHVS and CDR2 FQNEAQ. Through a sample-barcoded 5' primer and a J-beta primer mix, a second PCR was run for roughly 7 to 12 cycles. TCRdb recomputed calls from the 5' RACE reads with MiXCR, one row per CDR3 protein. The sample has over a million distinct CDR3 sequences; 59% are singletons. Source material: blood. This rearrangement joins TRBV7-8 to TRBJ2-5; D uncertain. The TCR comes from a man younger than 30 in good health. CDR3 nucleotide sequence: TGTGCCAGCAGCTTAGATGGTAGGGACCAAGAGACCCAGTACTTC. As protein: CASSLDGRDQETQYF.